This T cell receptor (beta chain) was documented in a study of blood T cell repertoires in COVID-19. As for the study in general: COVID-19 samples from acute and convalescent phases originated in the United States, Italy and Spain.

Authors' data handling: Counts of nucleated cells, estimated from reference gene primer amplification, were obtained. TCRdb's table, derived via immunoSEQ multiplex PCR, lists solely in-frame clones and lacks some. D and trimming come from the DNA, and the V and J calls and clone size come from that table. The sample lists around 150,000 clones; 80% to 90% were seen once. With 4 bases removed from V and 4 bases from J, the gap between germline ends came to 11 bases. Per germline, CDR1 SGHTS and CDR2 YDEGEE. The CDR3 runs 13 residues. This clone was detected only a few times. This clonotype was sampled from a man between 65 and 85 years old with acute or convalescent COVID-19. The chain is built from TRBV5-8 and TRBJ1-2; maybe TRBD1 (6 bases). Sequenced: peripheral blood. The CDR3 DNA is TGTGCCAGCAGCAAAGACAGGTTCTATGGCTACACCTTC. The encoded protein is CASSKDRFYGYTF.